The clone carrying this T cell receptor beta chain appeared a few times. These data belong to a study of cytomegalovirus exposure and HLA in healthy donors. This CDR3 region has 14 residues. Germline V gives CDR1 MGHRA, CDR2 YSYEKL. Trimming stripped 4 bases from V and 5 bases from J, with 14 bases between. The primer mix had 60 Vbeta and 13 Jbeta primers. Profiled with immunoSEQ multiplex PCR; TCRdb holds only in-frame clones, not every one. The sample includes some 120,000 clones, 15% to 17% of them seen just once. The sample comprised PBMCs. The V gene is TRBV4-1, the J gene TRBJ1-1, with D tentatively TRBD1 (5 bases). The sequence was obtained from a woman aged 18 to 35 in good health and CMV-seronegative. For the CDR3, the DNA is TGCGCCAGCAGCCCTATCGGGGGGAGAACTGAAGCTTTCTTT. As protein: CASSPIGGRTEAFF.